This passage covers 32 T cell receptor beta chains from one sample sequenced in a study of immune cell composition in non-small cell lung cancer. Assay: immunoSEQ multiplex PCR; the TCRdb copy retains only in-frame clones and omits some. The table lists roughly 10,000 clones, 55% to 75% of them singletons. The sample was lung tumor tissue. The source of these receptors is a human donor with non-small cell lung cancer.

This clone was seen once. This chain links TRBV19 with TRBJ1-4; possible D gene TRBD1, 5 bases. Germline loops: CDR1 LNHDA, CDR2 SQIVND (reference sequence). The CDR3 has 18 amino acids. Trimming left V 2 bases short and J 3 bases short, with 19 bases between. CDR3 sequence reads: CASSIIGDFIFANEKLFF. Written as DNA, the CDR3 is TGTGCCAGTAGTATAATCGGGGACTTCATTTTCGCTAATGAAAAACTGTTTTTT.

This clone came up once. The CDR3 DNA follows: TGTGCCAGCAGCCGACGGACAGGGAGCACCTACGAGCAGTACTTC. This encodes CASSRRTGSTYEQYF. This chain connects TRBV5-4 to TRBJ2-7; 8 nucleotides match TRBD1. Germline loops: CDR1 SGHNT, CDR2 YYREEE (reference sequence). V shed 4 bases, J shed 2 bases, and the junction held 8 bases outside the gene matches. This CDR3 contains 15 residues.

The chain combines TRBV7-3 with TRBJ2-5; 9 bases fit TRBD2. V lost 2 bases to trimming and J lost 1 base; unmatched junction nucleotides: 5. Germline V gene sequence: CDR1 SGHTA, CDR2 FQGTGA. This CDR3 contains 16 residues. CDR3 loop: CASSLGPAGGQETQYF. CDR3 DNA: TGTGCCAGCAGCTTAGGCCCAGCGGGGGGCCAAGAGACCCAGTACTTC. Combining the CDR3 with reference TRBV7-3 and TRBJ2-5 gives the whole variable domain GAGVSQTPSNKVTEKGKYVELRCDPISGHTALYWYRQSLGQGPEFLIYFQGTGAADDSGLPNDRFFAVRPEGSVSTLKIQRTERGDSAVYLCASSLGPAGGQETQYFGPGTRLLVL.

V is TRBV7-2 and J is TRBJ1-1; D call uncertain. The CDR3 is 14 amino acids. The V and J ends lost 1 base and 6 bases respectively, with 12 bases between them. Germline loops: CDR1 SGHTA, CDR2 FQGNSA. In nucleotides, the CDR3 is TGTGCCAGCAGCTTAGAGGTCCCCGGGGCTGAAGCTTTCTTT. It codes for CASSLEVPGAEAFF.

The genes are TRBV7-3 and TRBJ2-7, with D maybe TRBD1 (6 bases). The CDR3 totals 15 residues. Trimming shortened V by 5 bases and J by 5 bases, and 19 bases separated the two germline ends. Germline CDR1 reads SGHTA; CDR2 reads FQGTGA. CDR3: CASSLYGQTFDEQYF. CDR3 nucleotides: TGTGCCAGCAGCCTATACGGACAGACGTTTGACGAGCAGTACTTC.

V is TRBV7-9 and J is TRBJ1-2; tentatively, D is TRBD1 (5 bases). Trimming shortened V by 2 bases and J by 0 bases, and 10 bases separated the two germline ends. The germline V gene encodes CDR1 SEHNR and CDR2 FQNEAQ (reference sequence). This CDR3 has 15 residues. CDR3 bases: TGTGCCAGCAGCTTATTCGAGACAGCTAACTATGGCTACACCTTC. Its translation: CASSLFETANYGYTF.

The chain recombines TRBV11-2 with TRBJ1-6, with D possibly matching TRBD1 (5 bases). The CDR3 extends over 13 amino acids. Germline V gives CDR1 SGHAT, CDR2 FQNNGV. Trimming took off 5 bases at V and 11 bases at J, with 13 bases between the two ends. The CDR3 DNA sequence: TGTGCCAGCAGCCCCCTAGGGGAGACACCCCTCCACTTT. It encodes CASSPLGETPLHF.

By sample share, this clone is medium-sized. V and J are TRBV7-9 and TRBJ2-3; D might be TRBD2 (6 bases). V shed 5 bases and J shed 5 bases, with 14 bases lying between them. Germline V lookup: CDR1 SEHNR, CDR2 FQNEAQ (reference sequence). This CDR3 has 14 residues. CDR3 DNA sequence: TGTGCCAGCAGCCCCTGGCGGGGCGAAGATACGCAGTATTTT. As protein: CASSPWRGEDTQYF.

V is TRBV7-2 and J is TRBJ2-7, with TRBD1 matching over 8 bases. The trim removed 5 bases at V and 2 bases at J, leaving 8 bases unmatched. The CDR3 runs to 15 residues. The germline V gene encodes CDR1 SGHTA and CDR2 FQGNSA. Here the CDR3 DNA reads TGTGCCAGCAGCCTCGATGGACAGGGTACCTACGAGCAGTACTTC. Encoded protein: CASSLDGQGTYEQYF. The whole variable domain, filled in from reference TRBV7-2 and TRBJ2-7, reads GAGVSQSPSNKVTEKGKDVELRCDPISGHTALYWYRQSLGQGLEFLIYFQGNSAPDKSGLPSDRFSAERTGGSVSTLTIQRTQQEDSAVYLCASSLDGQGTYEQYFGPGTRLTVT.

The chain is built from TRBV7-9 and TRBJ2-7; D uncertain. Germline CDR1 reads SEHNR; CDR2 reads FQNEAQ (reference sequence). The CDR3 has 12 residues. V was pared by 3 bases and J by 2 bases, with 5 bases between. Here the CDR3 reads CASSLTAYEQYF. The CDR3 bases are TGTGCCAGCAGCTTGACCGCCTACGAGCAGTACTTC.

This chain connects TRBV19 to TRBJ1-5; a weak D match, TRBD1 (5 bases). V gave up 5 bases and J gave up 3 bases, with 17 bases separating them. The CDR3 consists of 16 residues. Germline-derived CDR1 and CDR2 are LNHDA and SQIVND (reference sequence). The CDR3 loop is CASSPDPGRTNQPQHF. CDR3 nucleotides: TGTGCCAGTAGTCCCGACCCAGGGAGGACCAATCAGCCCCAGCATTTT.

A few counts support this clone. The V and J genes are TRBV6-6 and TRBJ2-7, with D tentatively TRBD2 (6 bases). Germline CDR1 reads MNHNY; CDR2 reads SVGAGI (reference sequence). Trimming pared 6 bases from V and 2 bases from J, leaving 17 bases between. This CDR3 comprises 15 residues. CDR3 sequence reads: CASRHGIRGTYEQYF. CDR3 bases: TGTGCCAGCAGACACGGAATCCGGGGGACCTACGAGCAGTACTTC.

This chain uses TRBV11-2 with TRBJ1-3; D not resolved. Trimming left V 4 bases short and J 9 bases short, with 10 bases between. Looked up from germline, CDR1 is SGHAT and CDR2 is FQNNGV. The CDR3 is 12 residues long. CDR3 nucleotide sequence: TGTGCCAGCAGCTCCTCGGGCGGCACCATATATTTT. Translated, it gives CASSSSGGTIYF.

V and J are TRBV11-2 and TRBJ2-3, with 7 positions matching TRBD2. The CDR3 length is 16 residues. Germline CDR1 is SGHAT and CDR2 is FQNNGV. V dropped 4 bases and J dropped 2; count of bases not matched to a gene: 9. CDR3 DNA sequence: TGTGCCAGCAGCTGGGGAGTAAGCGGGGCCACAGATACGCAGTATTTT. It specifies CASSWGVSGATDTQYF.

The chain has TRBV27 and TRBJ1-2; 9 bases are shared with TRBD1. Germline V gene sequence: CDR1 MNHEY, CDR2 SMNVEV (reference sequence). Germline trimming cut 3 bases from V and 5 bases from J; bases unmatched to any gene: 4. The CDR3 spans 14 residues. CDR3 loop: CASSFSGQGYGYTF. CDR3 bases: TGTGCCAGCAGTTTTTCGGGACAGGGTTATGGCTACACCTTC.

This clone was seen only once. The chain combines TRBV2 with TRBJ2-1; 8 nucleotides agree with TRBD2. Trimming cost V 5 bases and J 6 bases; bases outside gene matches: 6. Germline-derived CDR1 and CDR2 are SNHLY and FYNNEI. CDR3 length: 14 residues. In DNA, the CDR3 is TGTGCCAGCAGTTTGGGACTAGAGCCCAATGAGCAGTTCTTC. This translates into CASSLGLEPNEQFF.

The rearrangement joins TRBV10-3 to TRBJ1-2, with D possibly TRBD1 on 6 matching bases. Trimming stripped 7 bases from V and 8 bases from J, with 23 bases between. This CDR3 has 15 residues. Germline V gene lookup returns CDR1 ENHRY and CDR2 SYGVKD. DNA for the CDR3: TGTGCCATCACCCTAAACCCCACGGGGGGCGGGGGCTACACCTTC. Protein: CAITLNPTGGGGYTF.

The J gene is TRBJ2-7, the V gene TRBV6-5; TRBD2 matches at 10 bases. V dropped 5 bases and J dropped 6; count of bases not matched to a gene: 10. The CDR3 covers 15 residues. CDR1 and CDR2 (germline): MNHEY, SVGAGI. The CDR3 is CASSNRLAGPGEQYF. In nucleotides, the CDR3 is TGTGCCAGCAGTAACCGACTAGCGGGTCCAGGCGAGCAGTACTTC.

The chain joins TRBV30 to TRBJ2-1, with 10 bases identical to TRBD1. J lost 4 bases, V lost 4 bases, and 7 bases had no gene match. Germline V gene data show CDR1 as GTSNPN and CDR2 as SVGIG (reference sequence). The length of the CDR3 is 15 residues. Here the CDR3 DNA reads TGTGCCTGGACCATTAGACAGGGGGCATACAATGAGCAGTTCTTC. Encoded protein: CAWTIRQGAYNEQFF.

The chain joins TRBV7-8 to TRBJ2-7; possible D gene TRBD1, 6 bases. The CDR3 is 16 amino acids. CDR1 SGHVS and CDR2 FQNEAQ come from the germline V gene. V lost 2 bases, J lost 0 bases, and 14 bases lay in between. Written as DNA, the CDR3 is TGTGCCAGCAGCTTACGGGCGACAGGCTTCTCCTACGAGCAGTACTTC. Amino acid sequence: CASSLRATGFSYEQYF. The variable domain in full, completed from reference TRBV7-8 and TRBJ2-7, reads GAGVSQSPRYKVAKRGQDVALRCDPISGHVSLFWYQQALGQGPEFLTYFQNEAQLDKSGLPSDRFFAERPEGSVSTLKIQRTQQEDSAVYLCASSLRATGFSYEQYFGPGTRLTVT.

CDR3 DNA: TGTGCCACCAGCACTAACAGGGAGCCCACCGGGGAGCTGTTTTTT. Amino acid sequence: CATSTNREPTGELFF. The rearrangement links TRBV15 to TRBJ2-2; TRBD1 might be the D (6 bases). Trimming removed 4 bases at V and 4 bases at J, with 13 bases between. There are 15 residues in the CDR3. Germline CDR1 reads LNHNV; CDR2 reads YYDKDF (reference sequence).

This clone was counted only a few times. The chain links TRBV19 to TRBJ1-2, with 7 bases lining up with TRBD1. CDR1 and CDR2 from the germline V gene are LNHDA and SQIVND (reference sequence). This CDR3 spans 15 amino acids. V lost 6 bases, J lost 5 bases, and 12 bases stayed unmatched. Written as DNA, the CDR3 is TGTGCCAGTAGACCCTGGGCGGGACAGACATATGGCTACACCTTC. It translates to CASRPWAGQTYGYTF.

V gene TRBV7-3 combines with J gene TRBJ2-2; maybe TRBD1 (5 bases). The CDR3 has 14 residues. V lost 4 bases and J lost 4, with 10 bases in between. Germline CDR1 is SGHTA and CDR2 is FQGTGA. CDR3 DNA sequence: TGTGCCAGCAGCTCAGGGCTCTTCACCGGGGAGCTGTTTTTT. Residues: CASSSGLFTGELFF.

This clone has only a few counts. The V gene is TRBV10-2, the J gene TRBJ2-7; a possible D gene is TRBD1 (5 bases). V was cut by 6 bases and J by 6 bases, with 15 bases left in between. Germline V CDR1 and CDR2: WSHSY, SAAADI. The CDR3 runs 13 residues. The CDR3 DNA reads as TGCGCCAGCAGAAGGGGCGATCCGGGCGAGCAGTACTTC. Translation: CASRRGDPGEQYF.

The chain uses TRBV4-2 and TRBJ2-7; no clear D gene. This CDR3 is 12 amino acids long. Germline values: CDR1 LGHNA, CDR2 YNFKEQ. Trimming took off 4 bases at V and 7 bases at J, with 11 bases between the two ends. The CDR3: CASSPRTTEQYF. The CDR3 DNA reads TGTGCCAGCAGCCCGAGAACCACGGAGCAGTACTTC.

The CDR3 bases are TGTGCCAGCAGCTTAGCAGAGACAGTGGCGTCCTACGAGCAGTACTTC. This codes for CASSLAETVASYEQYF. The J gene is TRBJ2-7, the V gene TRBV7-9; tentatively, D is TRBD1 (5 bases). Looked up from germline, CDR1 is SEHNR and CDR2 is FQNEAQ (reference sequence). Trimming removed 0 bases at V and 1 base at J, with 13 bases between. The CDR3 totals 16 residues. Full variable domain (rest looked up from reference TRBV7-9 and TRBJ2-7): DTGVSQNPRHKITKRGQNVTFRCDPISEHNRLYWYRQTLGQGPEFLTYFQNEAQLEKSRLLSDRFSAERPKGSFSTLEIQRTEQGDSAMYLCASSLAETVASYEQYFGPGTRLTVT.

The genes are TRBV5-1 and TRBJ2-3; 7 positions agree with TRBD1. The CDR3 has 16 residues. The V segment lost 3 bases and the J segment 0 bases; nucleotides outside the gene matches: 7. Germline V lookup: CDR1 SGHRS, CDR2 YFSETQ. The CDR3 protein is CASSSRTGQSTDTQYF. DNA for the CDR3: TGCGCCAGCAGCTCCAGGACAGGCCAAAGCACAGATACGCAGTATTTT.

The chain couples TRBV19 to TRBJ2-3; possibly TRBD2 for D (5 bases). Trimming removed 3 bases from V and 0 bases from J, with 10 bases in between. CDR1 is LNHDA, CDR2 SQIVND, per germline (reference sequence). This CDR3 contains 15 residues. CDR3 sequence: CASSMDEGSTDTQYF. DNA of the CDR3: TGTGCCAGTAGTATGGATGAGGGTAGCACAGATACGCAGTATTTT.

The chain employs TRBV7-3 and TRBJ2-6, with D perhaps TRBD1 (6 bases). Trimming pared 5 bases from V and 2 bases from J, leaving 13 bases between. The CDR3 contains 16 residues. Germline V lookup: CDR1 SGHTA, CDR2 FQGTGA. Written as DNA, the CDR3 is TGTGCCAGCAGCGTTATACAGGGTACTGGGGCCAACGTCCTGACTTTC. Translating it yields CASSVIQGTGANVLTF.

The chain uses TRBV5-4 and TRBJ2-6, with D maybe TRBD2 (5 bases). V shed 7 bases and J shed 2 bases, with 13 bases lying between them. Germline CDR1 SGHNT, CDR2 YYREEE (reference sequence). The CDR3 loop spans 15 amino acids. The CDR3 sequence: CASQLGSPGANVLTF. The CDR3, as DNA: TGTGCCAGCCAACTAGGGAGCCCTGGGGCCAACGTCCTGACTTTC.

The genes are TRBV11-3 and TRBJ2-2; no clear D. The CDR3 is made up of 15 amino acids. Trimming removed 1 base from V and 1 base from J, with 7 bases in between. The germline CDR1 and CDR2 sequences are SGHNT and YENEEA. The DNA for the CDR3 is TGTGCCAGCAGCTTAGTTAGGGAGAACACCGGGGAGCTGTTTTTT. Its translation is CASSLVRENTGELFF.

This clone was seen more than once but under ten times. J is TRBJ1-5 and V is TRBV10-3; no definite D call. V lost 2 bases, J lost 1 base, and 6 bases lay in between. Germline lookup yields CDR1 ENHRY and CDR2 SYGVKD. The CDR3 runs 14 residues. In DNA form, the CDR3 reads TGTGCCATCAGTGAGGACGGGAGCAATCAGCCCCAGCATTTT. Amino acids: CAISEDGSNQPQHF.